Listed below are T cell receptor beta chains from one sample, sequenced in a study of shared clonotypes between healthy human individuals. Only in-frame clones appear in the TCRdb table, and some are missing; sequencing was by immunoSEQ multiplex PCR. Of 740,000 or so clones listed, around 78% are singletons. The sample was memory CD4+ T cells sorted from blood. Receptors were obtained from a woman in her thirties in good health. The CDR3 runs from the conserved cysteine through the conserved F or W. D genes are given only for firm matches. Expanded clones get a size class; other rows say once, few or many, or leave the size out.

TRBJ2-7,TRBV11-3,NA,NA,TGTGCCAGCAGCTTAGATCGCGGGGAGCAGTACTTC,CASSLDRGEQYF
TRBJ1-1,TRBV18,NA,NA,TGTGCCAGCTCACCAGATTATGAGGGTTACACTGAAGCTTTCTTT,CASSPDYEGYTEAFF
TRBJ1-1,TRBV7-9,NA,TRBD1,TGTGCCAGCAGCCCGGGGGGACAGGGGTTAGCTTTCTTT,CASSPGGQGLAFF
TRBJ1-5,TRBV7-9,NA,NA,TGTGCCAGCAGCGGGGGATTTAATCAGCCCCAGCATTTT,CASSGGFNQPQHF
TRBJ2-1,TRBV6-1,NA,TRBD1,TGTGCCAGCAGTGAAGCTGGACAGGGGGCAAATGAGCAGTTCTTC,CASSEAGQGANEQFF
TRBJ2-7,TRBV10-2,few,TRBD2,TGCGCCAGCAGCCCATATTTAGCGGGTCCGCACGAGCAGTACTTC,CASSPYLAGPHEQYF
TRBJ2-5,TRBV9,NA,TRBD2,TGTGCCAGCAGCGAGTCAGGGCCGGGACTAGCGCCAGAGACCCAGTACTTC,CASSESGPGLAPETQYF
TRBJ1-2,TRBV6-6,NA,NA,TGTGCCAGCATAGGCCCCCGTGGCTACACCTTC,CASIGPRGYTF
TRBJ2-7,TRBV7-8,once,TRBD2,TGTGCCAGCAGCCGTTCCGGTAGCGGGAGGGGGTCCTACGAGCAGTACTTC,CASSRSGSGRGSYEQYF
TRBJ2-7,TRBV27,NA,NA,TGTGCCAGCAGCTTAAGATGGGACGTAAGGACCTACGAGCAGTACTTC,CASSLRWDVRTYEQYF
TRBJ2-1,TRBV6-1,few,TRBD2,TGTGCCAGCAGTGGAAAAAGCGGGAGGGCCTCTACGTCTTTGGGCAATGAGCAGTTCTTC,CASSGKSGRASTSLGNEQFF
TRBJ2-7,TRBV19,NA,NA,TGTGCCAGTAGTCCTCCCGGGTCTGGGGGGAGCGAGCAGTACTTC,CASSPPGSGGSEQYF
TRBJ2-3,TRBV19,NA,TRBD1,TGTGCCAGTAGTATAGGACAGGGGACAGATACGCAGTATTTT,CASSIGQGTDTQYF
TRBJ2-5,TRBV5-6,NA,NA,TGTGCCAGCAGCTTGGAAGGGGGGGTCAAGACCCAGTACTTC,CASSLEGGVKTQYF
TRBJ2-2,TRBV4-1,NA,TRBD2,TGCGCCAGCAGCCAGACCCCGAGTAGCGGGAGGGTGACCGGGGAGCTGTTTTTT,CASSQTPSSGRVTGELFF
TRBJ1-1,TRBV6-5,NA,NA,TGTGCCAGCAGTTACTCATCAGGGGACACTGAAGCTTTCTTT,CASSYSSGDTEAFF